This T cell receptor beta chain was retrieved from a study of regulatory T cells in long-lasting Graves disease. Overall study context: Patients met the persistent Graves' disease definition after over 5 years of antithyroid drugs with positive TSH receptor antibodies.

Specified time point: persistent/refractory GD, antithyroid drugs over 5 years with positive TRAb. Isolated PBMC RNA provided the starting material for the TCR library. This clonotype turned up a few times. Construction of TCR beta libraries relied on iRepertoire HTBI primers and on Arm-PCR targeting CDR3 regions. From the multiplex PCR reads, TCRdb called clonotypes with MiXCR, one entry per CDR3 protein. The sample lists 500,000 to 700,000 distinct CDR3 sequences, about 30% occurring once. The germline V gene has CDR1 SGHTA and CDR2 FQGTGA. This CDR3 region has 15 residues. The J segment lost 4 bases and the V segment lost 3 bases, leaving 8 bases of the junction unmatched.

The source was peripheral blood mononuclear cells (PBMCs), collected when the disease was refractory, from a patient treated with antithyroid drugs. The receptor was derived from a female donor with Graves disease. The chain combines TRBV7-3 with TRBJ1-1, with 7 bases fitting TRBD1. The CDR3 sequence is CASSLEGGRFTEAFF. The CDR3 coding sequence is TGTGCCAGCAGCTTGGAAGGGGGCCGGTTCACTGAAGCTTTCTTT.